A selection of T cell receptor beta chains follows, all from one sample in a study of shared clonotypes between healthy human individuals. This table comes from immunoSEQ multiplex PCR, and its TCRdb copy is limited to in-frame clones, with some not included. The sample records 950,000 to 1,300,000 clones, 75% being singletons. The sample comprised memory CD4+ T cells sorted from blood. These receptors were collected from a man aged 18-30 years in good health. Each CDR3 is given with its conserved first and last residue. A D gene is named only where the DNA matches it firmly. The size entry is marked missing in some rows and otherwise reads once, few, many or a size class.

TRBJ1-5 | TRBV6-6 | 15 | TRBD1 | - | CASSLRQGTDQPQHF | TGTGCCAGCAGTCTCAGACAGGGGACCGATCAGCCCCAGCATTTT
TRBJ1-2 | TRBV7-9 | 12 | - | - | CASSPLAVGYTF | TGTGCCAGCAGCCCCTTGGCAGTAGGCTACACCTTC
TRBJ1-2 | TRBV11-2 | 16 | - | - | CASSLRWDYPLYGYTF | TGTGCCAGCAGCTTAAGGTGGGACTACCCCCTCTATGGCTACACCTTC
TRBJ2-2 | TRBV5-1 | 15 | TRBD2 | - | CASSGLAGVAGELFF | TGCGCCAGCAGCGGACTAGCGGGAGTCGCCGGGGAGCTGTTTTTT
TRBJ1-1 | TRBV28 | 15 | TRBD1 | - | CASSLWGQGWGEAFF | TGTGCCAGCAGTTTATGGGGACAGGGTTGGGGTGAAGCTTTCTTT
TRBJ2-2 | TRBV5-4 | 13 | - | - | CASSNSFTGELFF | TGTGCCAGCAGCAATAGTTTCACCGGGGAGCTGTTTTTT
TRBJ1-6 | TRBV2 | 15 | TRBD1 | few | CASSDRAKVNSPLHF | TGTGCCAGCAGCGACAGGGCTAAAGTAAATTCACCCCTCCACTTT
TRBJ2-7 | TRBV6-1 | 14 | - | - | CASSEARGGYEQYF | TGTGCCAGCAGTGAAGCTAGGGGGGGTTACGAGCAGTACTTC
TRBJ2-7 | TRBV7-9 | 15 | - | - | CASSQGGQGAYEQYF | TGTGCCAGCAGTCAAGGGGGGCAGGGGGCCTACGAGCAGTACTTC
TRBJ2-1 | TRBV5-5 | 15 | - | once | CARKTSAAAGNEQFF | TGTGCCAGGAAGACCTCAGCGGCCGCTGGCAATGAGCAGTTCTTC
TRBJ2-6 | TRBV19 | 15 | - | - | CASSGEVTGANVLTF | TGTGCCAGTAGTGGAGAGGTCACTGGGGCCAACGTCCTGACTTTC
TRBJ1-6 | TRBV6-6 | 15 | - | - | CASSSTGLLNSPLHF | TGTGCCAGCAGTTCAACAGGGCTATTGAATTCACCCCTCCACTTT
TRBJ1-6 | TRBV27 | 15 | TRBD1 | - | CASSSGQSTNSPLHF | TGTGCCAGCAGTTCGGGACAGTCCACGAATTCACCCCTCCACTTT
TRBJ1-5 | TRBV6-5 | 13 | - | - | CASSVTFNQPQHF | TGTGCCAGCAGTGTTACCTTTAATCAGCCCCAGCATTTT
TRBJ2-5 | TRBV5-1 | 15 | TRBD2 | - | CASSTAGTSQETQYF | TGCGCCAGCAGCACGGCCGGGACTAGCCAAGAGACCCAGTACTTC
TRBJ2-3 | TRBV27 | 16 | TRBD2 | - | CASFAAGGGYTDTQYF | TGTGCCAGCTTCGCCGCTGGCGGGGGATACACAGATACGCAGTATTTT
TRBJ2-5 | TRBV25-1 | 16 | TRBD2 | - | CASSESRLAYLETQYF | TGTGCCAGCAGTGAATCAAGACTAGCGTATTTGGAGACCCAGTACTTC
TRBJ1-6 | TRBV9 | 15 | TRBD1 | - | CASSPGGTANSPLHF | TGTGCCAGCAGCCCCGGAGGGACAGCAAATTCACCCCTCCACTTT
TRBJ2-3 | TRBV5-1 | 16 | TRBD2 | - | CASSPVGAGVTDTQYF | TGCGCCAGCAGCCCCGTTGGAGCGGGAGTGACAGATACGCAGTATTTT
TRBJ2-2 | TRBV5-1 | 16 | - | - | CASSRAGQHNTGELFF | TGCGCCAGCAGCAGGGCGGGACAGCACAACACCGGGGAGCTGTTTTTT
TRBJ1-2 | TRBV5-6 | 13 | - | - | CASSLGQVYGYTF | TGTGCCAGCAGCTTGGGACAGGTCTATGGCTACACCTTC
TRBJ2-7 | TRBV5-4 | 16 | - | - | CASSLAMGRGAYEQYF | TGTGCCAGCAGCTTGGCCATGGGCAGGGGCGCCTACGAGCAGTACTTC
TRBJ2-7 | TRBV7-9 | 11 | - | few | CASSPSDEQYF | TGTGCCAGCAGCCCTTCGGACGAGCAGTACTTC
TRBJ2-2 | TRBV10-1 | 17 | TRBD1 | - | CASSNYRDRGYTGELFF | TGCGCCAGCAGCAATTACCGGGACAGGGGTTATACCGGGGAGCTGTTTTTT
TRBJ2-5 | TRBV11-3 | 15 | - | - | CASSLGFGTGETQYF | TGTGCCAGCAGCTTAGGTTTTGGGACTGGAGAGACCCAGTACTTC
TRBJ2-3 | TRBV5-1 | 16 | - | once | CASSLVGQLRADTQYF | TGCGCCAGCAGCTTGGTTGGACAGCTTAGGGCAGATACGCAGTATTTT
TRBJ2-1 | TRBV5-1 | 15 | - | - | CASSLVGLSHNEQFF | TGCGCCAGCAGCTTGGTAGGACTATCCCACAATGAGCAGTTCTTC
TRBJ1-2 | TRBV7-2 | 14 | TRBD1 | - | CASSSGQGSYGYTF | TGTGCCAGCAGCTCAGGACAGGGCAGCTATGGCTACACCTTC
TRBJ2-1 | TRBV7-2 | 19 | - | - | CASSLVPQGRFPSYNEQFF | TGTGCCAGCAGCTTAGTCCCCCAGGGCCGCTTCCCGTCCTACAATGAGCAGTTCTTC
TRBJ2-1 | TRBV29-1 | 12 | TRBD1 | - | CSGGQGTNEQFF | TGCAGCGGCGGACAGGGGACCAATGAGCAGTTCTTC
TRBJ1-2 | TRBV7-8 | 12 | - | - | CASGGGHYGYTF | TGTGCCAGTGGGGGGGGTCACTATGGCTACACCTTC
TRBJ2-1 | TRBV9 | 13 | - | - | CASSPTGTDEQFF | TGTGCCAGCAGCCCCACAGGGACCGATGAGCAGTTCTTC
TRBJ1-1 | TRBV5-6 | 15 | - | - | CASSLERGMNTEAFF | TGTGCCAGCAGCTTGGAGCGGGGGATGAACACTGAAGCTTTCTTT
TRBJ1-1 | TRBV9 | 14 | - | few | CASSVLRDKNKAFF | TGTGCCAGCAGCGTACTCCGGGACAAGAACAAAGCTTTCTTT
TRBJ2-7 | TRBV18 | 15 | - | many | CASSPGATASYEQYF | TGTGCCAGCTCACCCGGAGCAACGGCCTCCTACGAGCAGTACTTC
TRBJ1-3 | TRBV5-4 | 16 | TRBD1 | - | CASSSDLTGPGNTIYF | TGTGCCAGCAGCTCGGACTTGACAGGGCCTGGAAACACCATATATTTT
TRBJ2-1 | TRBV7-2 | 15 | - | - | CASSLWGVSYNEQFF | TGTGCCAGCAGCTTATGGGGGGTCTCCTACAATGAGCAGTTCTTC
TRBJ2-5 | TRBV5-4 | 16 | TRBD2 | - | CASSLGTSGTQETQYF | TGTGCCAGCAGCTTGGGAACTAGCGGGACGCAAGAGACCCAGTACTTC
TRBJ1-2 | TRBV14 | 15 | TRBD1 | - | CASSEVTGGSYGYTF | TGTGCCAGCAGCGAAGTCACAGGGGGATCCTATGGCTACACCTTC
TRBJ2-1 | TRBV30 | 11 | - | - | CAWVTQTEQFF | TGTGCCTGGGTAACCCAAACTGAGCAGTTCTTC
TRBJ1-5 | TRBV7-9 | 16 | TRBD1 | - | CASSLTGGYSNQPQHF | TGTGCCAGCAGCTTGACAGGGGGTTATAGCAATCAGCCCCAGCATTTT
TRBJ1-6 | TRBV13 | 15 | - | - | CASSGGGVGHSPLHF | TGTGCCAGCAGCGGGGGGGGCGTAGGACATTCACCCCTCCACTTT
TRBJ2-5 | TRBV7-7 | 11 | - | - | CASSQGETQYF | TGTGCTAGCAGTCAGGGGGAGACCCAGTACTTC
TRBJ1-1 | TRBV6-5 | 12 | - | few | CASTLGDTEAFF | TGTGCCAGCACCTTAGGGGACACTGAAGCTTTCTTT
TRBJ1-1 | TRBV19 | 17 | - | - | CASSFNVLQGINTEAFF | TGTGCCAGTAGCTTTAATGTTCTCCAGGGGATCAACACTGAAGCTTTCTTT
TRBJ2-3 | TRBV6-5 | 13 | - | - | CASRNGYTDTQYF | TGTGCCAGCAGAAACGGATACACAGATACGCAGTATTTT
TRBJ2-3 | TRBV6-4 | 15 | TRBD1 | - | CASSTGTGGTDTQYF | TGTGCCAGCAGCACCGGGACAGGGGGCACAGATACGCAGTATTTT
TRBJ1-2 | TRBV30 | 13 | - | - | CAWRQGPKYGYTF | TGTGCCTGGAGACAGGGCCCTAAGTATGGCTACACCTTC
TRBJ2-4 | TRBV7-9 | 15 | TRBD2 | once | CASSSRTSEGNIQYF | TGTGCCAGCAGCTCCCGGACTAGCGAGGGAAACATTCAGTACTTC
TRBJ1-6 | TRBV28 | 14 | - | - | CASRGGNHNSPLHF | TGTGCCAGCAGGGGTGGGAACCATAATTCACCCCTCCACTTT
TRBJ2-3 | TRBV7-2 | 16 | TRBD1 | - | CASSEGQGGGTDTQYF | TGTGCCAGCAGCGAGGGACAGGGAGGAGGGACAGATACGCAGTATTTT
TRBJ2-1 | TRBV7-7 | 15 | TRBD2 | once | CASSSVPSGRDEQFF | TGTGCTAGCAGCTCGGTCCCTAGCGGGAGGGATGAGCAGTTCTTC
TRBJ1-1 | TRBV29-1 | 13 | - | many | CSAPGGWNTEAFF | TGCAGCGCTCCCGGGGGCTGGAACACTGAAGCTTTCTTT
TRBJ1-2 | TRBV15 | 14 | - | once | CATSREDGAYGYTF | TGTGCCACCAGCAGAGAGGACGGAGCCTATGGCTACACCTTC
TRBJ2-3 | TRBV5-1 | 16 | TRBD2 | - | CASSFGLATSTDTQYF | TGCGCCAGCAGCTTCGGACTAGCCACTAGCACAGATACGCAGTATTTT